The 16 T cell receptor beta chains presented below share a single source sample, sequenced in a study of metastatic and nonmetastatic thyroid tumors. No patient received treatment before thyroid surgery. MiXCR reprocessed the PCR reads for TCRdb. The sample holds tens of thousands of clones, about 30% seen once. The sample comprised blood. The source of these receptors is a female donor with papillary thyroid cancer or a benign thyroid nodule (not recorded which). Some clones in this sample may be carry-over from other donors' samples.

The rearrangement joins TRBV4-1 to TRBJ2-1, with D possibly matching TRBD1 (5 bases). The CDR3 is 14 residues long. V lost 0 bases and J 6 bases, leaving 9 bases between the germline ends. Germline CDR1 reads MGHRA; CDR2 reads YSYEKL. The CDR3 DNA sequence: TGCGCCAGCAGCCAAGAGAAGGGGATCAATGAGCAGTTCTTC. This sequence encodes CASSQEKGINEQFF.

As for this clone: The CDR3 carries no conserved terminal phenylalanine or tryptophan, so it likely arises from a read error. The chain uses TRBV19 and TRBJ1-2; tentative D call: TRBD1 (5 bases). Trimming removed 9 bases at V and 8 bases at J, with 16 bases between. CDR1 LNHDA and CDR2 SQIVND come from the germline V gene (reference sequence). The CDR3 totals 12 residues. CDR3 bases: TGTGCCAGCAGTCCCCAGGGACGGGGCTACACCTCC. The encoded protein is CASSPQGRGYTS.

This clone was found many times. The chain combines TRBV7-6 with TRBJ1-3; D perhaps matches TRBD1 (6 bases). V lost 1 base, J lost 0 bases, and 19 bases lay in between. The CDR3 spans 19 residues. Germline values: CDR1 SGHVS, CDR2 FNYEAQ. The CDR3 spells CASSLGTATQQGSGNTIYF. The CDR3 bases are TGTGCCAGCAGCTTAGGTACCGCCACCCAACAGGGCTCTGGAAACACCATATATTTT. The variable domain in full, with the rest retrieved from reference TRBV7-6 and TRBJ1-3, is GAGVSQSPRYKVTKRGQDVALRCDPISGHVSLYWYRQALGQGPEFLTYFNYEAQQDKSGLPNDRFSAERPEGSISTLTIQRTEQRDSAMYRCASSLGTATQQGSGNTIYFGEGSWLTVV.

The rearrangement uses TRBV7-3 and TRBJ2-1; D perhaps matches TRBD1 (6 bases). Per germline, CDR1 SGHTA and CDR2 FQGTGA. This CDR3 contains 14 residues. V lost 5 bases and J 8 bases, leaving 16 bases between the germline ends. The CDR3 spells CASSLVGGGDEQFF. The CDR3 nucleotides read TGTGCCAGCAGCCTCGTTGGGGGCGGTGATGAGCAGTTCTTC.

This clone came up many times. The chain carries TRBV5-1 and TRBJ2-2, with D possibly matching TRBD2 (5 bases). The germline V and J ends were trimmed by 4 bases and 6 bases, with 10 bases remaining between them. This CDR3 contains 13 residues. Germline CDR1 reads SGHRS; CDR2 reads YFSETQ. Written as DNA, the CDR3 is TGCGCCAGCAGCACCGGGATGGCCGGGGAGCTGTTTTTT. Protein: CASSTGMAGELFF.

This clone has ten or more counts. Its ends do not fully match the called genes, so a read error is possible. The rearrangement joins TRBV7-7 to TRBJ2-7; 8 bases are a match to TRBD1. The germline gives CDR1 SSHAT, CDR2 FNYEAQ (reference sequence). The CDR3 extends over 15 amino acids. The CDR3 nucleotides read TGTGCTAGCAGCTTAAGGCAGGGGGCAGGGTACGAGCAGTACTTC. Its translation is CASSLRQGAGYEQYF.

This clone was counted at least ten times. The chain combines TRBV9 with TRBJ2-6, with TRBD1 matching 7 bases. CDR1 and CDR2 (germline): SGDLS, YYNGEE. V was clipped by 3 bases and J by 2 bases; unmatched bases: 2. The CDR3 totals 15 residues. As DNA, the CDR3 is TGTGCCAGCAGCGCACAGGGGACTGGGGCCAACGTCCTGACTTTC. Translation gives CASSAQGTGANVLTF.

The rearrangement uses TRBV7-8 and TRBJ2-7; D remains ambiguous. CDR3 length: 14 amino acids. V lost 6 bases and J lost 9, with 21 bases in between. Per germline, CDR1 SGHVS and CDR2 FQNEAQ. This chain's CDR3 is CASSLSPVYSAQYF. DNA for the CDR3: TGTGCCAGCAGTTTATCACCAGTGTACTCCGCGCAGTACTTC.

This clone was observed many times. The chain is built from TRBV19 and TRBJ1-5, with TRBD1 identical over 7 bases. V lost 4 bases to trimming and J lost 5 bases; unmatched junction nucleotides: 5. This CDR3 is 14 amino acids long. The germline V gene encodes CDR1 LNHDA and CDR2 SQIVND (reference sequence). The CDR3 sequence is CASSTGGRDQPQHF. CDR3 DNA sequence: TGTGCCAGTAGTACAGGGGGAAGGGATCAGCCCCAGCATTTT. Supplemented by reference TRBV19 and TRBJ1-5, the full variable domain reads DGGITQSPKYLFRKEGQNVTLSCEQNLNHDAMYWYRQDPGQGLRLIYYSQIVNDFQKGDIAEGYSVSREKKESFPLTVTSAQKNPTAFYLCASSTGGRDQPQHFGDGTRLSIL.

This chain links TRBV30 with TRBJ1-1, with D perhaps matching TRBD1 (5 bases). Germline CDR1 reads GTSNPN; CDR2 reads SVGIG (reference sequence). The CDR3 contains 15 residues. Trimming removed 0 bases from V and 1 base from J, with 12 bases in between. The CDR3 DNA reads TGTGCCTGGAGTGTGTGGGGGGGTGGGAACACTGAAGCTTTCTTT. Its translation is CAWSVWGGGNTEAFF.

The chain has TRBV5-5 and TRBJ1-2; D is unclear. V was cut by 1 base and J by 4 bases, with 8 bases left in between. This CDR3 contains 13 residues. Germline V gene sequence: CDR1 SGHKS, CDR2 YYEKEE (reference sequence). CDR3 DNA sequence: TGTGCCAGCAGCTTGAGGGCTTCCTATGGCTACACCTTC. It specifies CASSLRASYGYTF.

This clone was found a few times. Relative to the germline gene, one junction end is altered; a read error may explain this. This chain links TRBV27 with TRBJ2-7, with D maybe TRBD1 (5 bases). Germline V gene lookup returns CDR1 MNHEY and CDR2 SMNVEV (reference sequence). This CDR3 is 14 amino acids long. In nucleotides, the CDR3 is TGTGCCAGCAGTCCGTGGACAAGGGGTAACGAGCACTACTTC. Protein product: CASSPWTRGNEHYF.

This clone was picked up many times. CDR3 sequence reads: CASSLVAGGPADTQYF. DNA of the CDR3: TGTGCCAGCAGCTTAGTAGCGGGAGGGCCTGCAGATACGCAGTATTTT. The chain carries TRBV11-2 and TRBJ2-3; TRBD2 matches at 11 bases. The V gene's germline CDR1 is SGHAT and CDR2 FQNNGV. Trimming cost V 1 base and J 4 bases; bases outside gene matches: 4. The CDR3 has 16 amino acids.

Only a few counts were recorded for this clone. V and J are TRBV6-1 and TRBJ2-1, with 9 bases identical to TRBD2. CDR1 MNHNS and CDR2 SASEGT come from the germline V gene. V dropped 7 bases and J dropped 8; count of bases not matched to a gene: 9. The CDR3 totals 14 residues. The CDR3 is CASTQREAGDEQFF. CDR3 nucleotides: TGTGCCAGCACACAGCGGGAGGCCGGGGATGAGCAGTTCTTC.

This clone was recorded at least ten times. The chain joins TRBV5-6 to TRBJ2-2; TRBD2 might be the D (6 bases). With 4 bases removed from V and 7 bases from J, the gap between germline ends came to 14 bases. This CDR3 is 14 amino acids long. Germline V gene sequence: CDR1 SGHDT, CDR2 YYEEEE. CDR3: CASSGTGRVGELFF. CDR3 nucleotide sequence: TGTGCCAGCAGCGGGACTGGTCGTGTCGGGGAGCTGTTTTTT.

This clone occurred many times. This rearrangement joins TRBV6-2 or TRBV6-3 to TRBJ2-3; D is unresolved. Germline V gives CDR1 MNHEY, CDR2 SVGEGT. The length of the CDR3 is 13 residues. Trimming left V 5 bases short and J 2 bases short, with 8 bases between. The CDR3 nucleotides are TGTGCCAGCAGTACCGATCCCACAGATACGCAGTATTTT. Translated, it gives CASSTDPTDTQYF.